These 31 T cell receptor beta chains share one sample of origin, sequenced in a study of T cell responses to AZD1222 COVID-19 vaccine. The repertoire was sequenced with immunoSEQ multiplex PCR; TCRdb's copy has only in-frame clones and lacks some. In the table there are roughly 84,000 clones, roughly nine tenths of which are singletons. Sequencing used peripheral blood, obtained on day 0 of AZD1222 vaccination. The receptors shown here come from an adult in good health.

The chain recombines TRBV15 with TRBJ1-4; possible D gene TRBD1, 5 bases. V lost 1 base and J lost 7, with 13 bases in between. Per the germline V gene, CDR1 is LNHNV and CDR2 is YYDKDF (reference sequence). The CDR3 length is 15 residues. CDR3 sequence reads: CATSRGGAGREKLFF. The DNA for the CDR3 is TGTGCCACCAGCAGAGGGGGCGCAGGGCGTGAAAAACTGTTTTTT.

The rearrangement joins TRBV19 to TRBJ1-1; possibly TRBD1 for D (5 bases). This CDR3 region has 15 residues. Germline lookup yields CDR1 LNHDA and CDR2 SQIVND (reference sequence). V was clipped by 5 bases and J by 5 bases, with 18 bases between them. The CDR3 loop reads CASSPQGLGGTEAFF. As DNA, the CDR3 is TGTGCCAGTAGTCCCCAGGGACTTGGGGGGACTGAAGCTTTCTTT.

This chain joins TRBV30 and TRBJ1-5; TRBD1 is a possible D gene (6 bases). This CDR3 is built from 14 residues. V was clipped by 2 bases and J by 6 bases, with 14 bases between them. Germline V gives CDR1 GTSNPN, CDR2 SVGIG (reference sequence). CDR3: CAWSRVGASQPQHF. CDR3 nucleotide sequence: TGTGCCTGGAGTAGGGTGGGGGCAAGTCAGCCCCAGCATTTT. The full variable domain, in which reference TRBV30 and TRBJ1-5 provide the parts outside the CDR3, is SQTIHQWPATLVQPVGSPLSLECTVEGTSNPNLYWYRQAAGRGLQLLFYSVGIGQISSEVPQNLSASRPQDRQFILSSKKLLLSDSGFYLCAWSRVGASQPQHFGDGTRLSIL.

This clone was seen just once. The chain carries TRBV19 and TRBJ2-5; no reliable D call. V dropped 6 bases and J dropped 1 base, with 15 bases sitting between them. The length of the CDR3 is 15 residues. The germline V gene has CDR1 LNHDA and CDR2 SQIVND (reference sequence). The CDR3 protein is CASSHPGRFQETQYF. The CDR3 coding sequence is TGTGCCAGTAGCCATCCCGGGCGGTTCCAAGAGACCCAGTACTTC. The full variable domain, completed using reference TRBV19 and TRBJ2-5, is DGGITQSPKYLFRKEGQNVTLSCEQNLNHDAMYWYRQDPGQGLRLIYYSQIVNDFQKGDIAEGYSVSREKKESFPLTVTSAQKNPTAFYLCASSHPGRFQETQYFGPGTRLLVL.

The genes are TRBV5-6 and TRBJ2-5, with 8 bases aligning to TRBD1. V lost 4 bases, J lost 2 bases, and 4 bases stayed unmatched. CDR3 length: 14 residues. CDR1 SGHDT and CDR2 YYEEEE come from the germline V gene. DNA for the CDR3: TGTGCCAGCAGCCTACAGGGGGTTCAAGAGACCCAGTACTTC. Protein: CASSLQGVQETQYF.

The rearrangement joins TRBV6-5 to TRBJ2-1; D unresolved. CDR1 and CDR2 (germline): MNHEY, SVGAGI. This CDR3 has 15 residues. V dropped 2 bases and J dropped 3 bases, with 11 bases sitting between them. CDR3 amino acids: CASSYDGQNYNEQFF. The CDR3 bases are TGTGCCAGCAGTTACGATGGCCAGAACTACAATGAGCAGTTCTTC.

This clone has only one observation. The chain links TRBV5-1 to TRBJ1-2; 7 nucleotides align to TRBD1. V dropped 5 bases and J dropped 2; count of bases not matched to a gene: 12. Germline CDR1 and CDR2: SGHRS and YFSETQ. This CDR3 contains 16 residues. CDR3 nucleotides: TGCGCCAGCAGGGGACAGCTAGCATCCGACAACTATGGCTACACCTTC. Encoded protein: CASRGQLASDNYGYTF.

The chain uses TRBV3-1 (or the pseudogene TRBV3-2) and TRBJ2-1; the match to TRBD2 covers 8 bases. The CDR3 has 15 residues. Trimming removed 8 bases from V and 1 base from J; junction bases left unmatched: 7. In germline, CDR1 is LGHDT, CDR2 YNNKEL (reference sequence). The CDR3 coding sequence is TGTGCCAGCGTCGAGCGGGAGTCGTCCTACAATGAGCAGTTCTTC. This sequence encodes CASVERESSYNEQFF.

V and J are TRBV2 and TRBJ1-5, with D hard to call. The germline V and J ends were trimmed by 4 bases and 5 bases, with 15 bases remaining between them. CDR3 length: 15 residues. The germline V gene encodes CDR1 SNHLY and CDR2 FYNNEI. CDR3 bases: TGTGCCAGCAGTGGAACGGCCCAGCCACATCAGCCCCAGCATTTT. This sequence encodes CASSGTAQPHQPQHF.

The chain recombines TRBV15 with TRBJ2-1, with 8 bases lining up with TRBD2. After removal of 0 bases from V and 2 bases from J, the junction contained 6 bases not matched to a gene. CDR1 is LNHNV, CDR2 YYDKDF, per germline (reference sequence). The CDR3 is made up of 17 amino acids. CDR3 in amino acids: CATSRDPGGPAYNEQFF. In nucleotides, the CDR3 is TGTGCCACCAGCAGAGATCCGGGAGGGCCTGCCTACAATGAGCAGTTCTTC. The full variable domain, rest sourced from reference TRBV15 and TRBJ2-1, is DAMVIQNPRYQVTQFGKPVTLSCSQTLNHNVMYWYQQKSSQAPKLLFHYYDKDFNNEADTPDNFQSRRPNTSFCFLDIRSPGLGDTAMYLCATSRDPGGPAYNEQFFGPGTRLTVL.

J is TRBJ1-2 and V is TRBV5-1, with D possibly TRBD1 on 6 matching bases. V lost 0 bases, J lost 2 bases, and 11 bases lay in between. CDR3 length: 15 residues. The germline CDR1 and CDR2 sequences are SGHRS and YFSETQ. The CDR3 nucleotides are TGCGCCAGCAGCTTGGAGGGGGTTTCAAACTATGGCTACACCTTC. Amino acids: CASSLEGVSNYGYTF.

V usage is TRBV6-2 or TRBV6-3 and J usage is TRBJ2-5; unclear D gene. Looked up from germline, CDR1 is MNHEY and CDR2 is SVGEGT. This CDR3 is built from 16 residues. Trimming shortened V by 1 base and J by 3 bases, and 15 bases separated the two germline ends. The chain's CDR3 is CASSYFRAGREETQYF. CDR3 in DNA: TGTGCCAGCAGTTACTTCCGAGCCGGAAGGGAAGAGACCCAGTACTTC.

The genes are TRBV7-9 and TRBJ2-7; 10 bases are a match to TRBD1. This CDR3 has 11 residues. V was clipped by 5 bases and J by 12 bases; unmatched bases: 4. The germline V gene encodes CDR1 SEHNR and CDR2 FQNEAQ (reference sequence). The CDR3 DNA follows: TGTGCCAGCAGCGCCGGGGACAGGGGGTACTTC. As protein: CASSAGDRGYF.

This clone was observed a handful of times. The rearrangement links TRBV20-1 to TRBJ2-7; 10 nucleotides line up with TRBD2. The CDR3 spans 16 residues. Per the germline V gene, CDR1 is DFQATT and CDR2 is SNEGSKA (reference sequence). V shed 3 bases and J 2 bases; nucleotides not matched to a gene: 10. CDR3 in amino acids: CSASSLGLAETYEQYF. CDR3 DNA sequence: TGCAGTGCTAGTTCCCTTGGACTAGCGGAAACCTACGAGCAGTACTTC.

The chain recombines TRBV5-8 with TRBJ2-3, with TRBD2 matching 15 bases. Germline CDR1 and CDR2: SGHTS and YDEGEE. V shed 4 bases, J shed 5 bases, and the junction held 8 bases outside the gene matches. The CDR3 runs to 17 residues. The CDR3: CASSRRGTSGRRDTQYF. CDR3 bases: TGTGCCAGCAGCCGTCGAGGGACTAGCGGGAGGAGAGATACGCAGTATTTT.

The chain carries TRBV25-1 and TRBJ1-2, with no clear D. V gave up 5 bases and J gave up 4 bases, with 8 bases separating them. In germline, CDR1 is MGHDK, CDR2 SYGVNS. The CDR3 length is 12 residues. As DNA, the CDR3 is TGTGCCAGCAGTTACTTTGGCTATGGCTACACCTTC. Protein: CASSYFGYGYTF.

The chain links TRBV19 to TRBJ2-1; a weak D match, TRBD2 (5 bases). The CDR3 has 18 residues. Trimming shortened V by 2 bases and J by 0 bases, and 17 bases separated the two germline ends. CDR1 and CDR2 from the germline V gene are LNHDA and SQIVND (reference sequence). The CDR3 loop is CASSITRGIASSYNEQFF. CDR3 sequence (DNA): TGTGCCAGTAGTATAACCCGAGGAATAGCGAGCTCCTACAATGAGCAGTTCTTC. Full variable domain (outside the CDR3, taken from reference TRBV19 and TRBJ2-1): DGGITQSPKYLFRKEGQNVTLSCEQNLNHDAMYWYRQDPGQGLRLIYYSQIVNDFQKGDIAEGYSVSREKKESFPLTVTSAQKNPTAFYLCASSITRGIASSYNEQFFGPGTRLTVL.

The chain is built from TRBV5-8 and TRBJ1-1; D not resolved. CDR1 SGHTS and CDR2 YDEGEE come from the germline V gene. V lost 1 base, J lost 0 bases, and 13 bases lay in between. The CDR3 consists of 16 residues. This chain's CDR3 is CASSLYIGAMNTEAFF. CDR3 sequence (DNA): TGTGCCAGCAGCTTGTATATCGGAGCAATGAACACTGAAGCTTTCTTT.

The rearrangement joins TRBV7-3 to TRBJ2-1, with D hard to call. The CDR3 loop spans 12 amino acids. Germline CDR1 SGHTA, CDR2 FQGTGA. Trimming cost V 4 bases and J 10 bases, with 11 bases left between them. CDR3 DNA: TGTGCCAGCAGCTCCCCCGCAGGAGAGCAGTTCTTC. Translating gives CASSSPAGEQFF.

The rearrangement links TRBV3-1 (or the pseudogene TRBV3-2) to TRBJ1-4, with D possibly TRBD1 on 5 matching bases. The CDR3 runs 14 residues. Trimming shortened V by 6 bases and J by 5 bases, and 13 bases separated the two germline ends. Germline lookup yields CDR1 LGHDT and CDR2 YNNKEL (reference sequence). In DNA form, the CDR3 reads TGTGCCAGCAGACCCGGGGGAGTCAATGAAAAACTGTTTTTT. Its protein product is CASRPGGVNEKLFF.

The gene calls are TRBV19 and TRBJ1-1, with D possibly being TRBD1 (5 bases). The V gene's germline CDR1 is LNHDA and CDR2 SQIVND (reference sequence). V lost 4 bases to trimming and J lost 4 bases, with 10 bases between them. The CDR3 is 13 residues long. CDR3 protein: CASSTGRITEAFF. CDR3 DNA: TGTGCCAGTAGTACGGGACGGATCACTGAAGCTTTCTTT.

The rearrangement joins TRBV6-5 to TRBJ1-2; the D gene is possibly TRBD1 (6 bases). The CDR3 totals 16 residues. The V end lost 0 bases, the J end lost 7 bases, and 18 bases lay between the germline ends. CDR1 and CDR2 from the germline V gene are MNHEY and SVGAGI. The CDR3: CASSYSPTRQAGGYTF. The DNA for the CDR3 is TGTGCCAGCAGTTACTCTCCGACCCGACAGGCGGGTGGCTACACCTTC.

The genes are TRBV7-2 and TRBJ2-2, with TRBD2 identical over 9 bases. V shed 6 bases, J shed 4 bases, and the junction held 6 bases outside the gene matches. CDR3 length: 15 residues. Germline V gives CDR1 SGHTA, CDR2 FQGNSA. The CDR3 here is CASSSSGRSTGELFF. CDR3 nucleotide sequence: TGTGCCAGCAGTAGTAGCGGGAGAAGCACCGGGGAGCTGTTTTTT.

The genes are TRBV5-4 and TRBJ2-1; 11 bases are shared with TRBD2. The J segment lost 6 bases and the V segment lost 3 bases, leaving 8 bases of the junction unmatched. CDR1 is SGHNT and CDR2 is YYREEE in the germline V gene (reference sequence). This CDR3 contains 16 residues. As DNA, the CDR3 is TGTGCCAGCAGCTCCTCACTAGCGGGAGTCGGCAATGAGCAGTTCTTC. Its translation: CASSSSLAGVGNEQFF.

This chain links TRBV6-1 with TRBJ1-3; 12 positions match TRBD1. The CDR3 totals 16 residues. Germline loops: CDR1 MNHNS, CDR2 SASEGT. After removal of 4 bases from V and 4 bases from J, the junction contained 5 bases not matched to a gene. CDR3 region: CASSAPGTGGGNTIYF. CDR3 sequence (DNA): TGTGCCAGCAGTGCCCCTGGGACAGGGGGCGGAAACACCATATATTTT.

The rearrangement links TRBV18 to TRBJ2-5; 12 bases align to TRBD1. Looked up from germline, CDR1 is KGHSH and CDR2 is LQKENI. The CDR3 loop spans 17 amino acids. The V gene end was trimmed by 3 bases and the J gene end by 6 bases; junction bases not matched to a gene: 11. The CDR3: CASSPQLGTGGRKTQYF. CDR3 nucleotides: TGTGCCAGCTCACCGCAACTCGGGACAGGGGGCAGGAAGACCCAGTACTTC.

This rearrangement joins TRBV5-1 to TRBJ2-1; 7 nucleotides align to TRBD1. V lost 4 bases, J lost 4 bases, and 8 bases stayed unmatched. This CDR3 is built from 15 residues. The germline CDR1 and CDR2 sequences are SGHRS and YFSETQ. The CDR3 coding sequence is TGCGCCAGCAGCCCGGGACAGAAAACGTACAATGAGCAGTTCTTC. Amino acids: CASSPGQKTYNEQFF.

The chain has TRBV30 and TRBJ1-4, with D possibly being TRBD1 (5 bases). The CDR3 has 13 residues. Trimming pared 3 bases from V and 8 bases from J, leaving 13 bases between. Germline V CDR1 and CDR2: GTSNPN, SVGIG (reference sequence). Here the CDR3 reads CAWRGTMVEKLFF. CDR3 DNA sequence: TGTGCCTGGAGGGGGACTATGGTCGAAAAACTGTTTTTT.

CDR3 coding DNA: TGTGCCAGCAGTTTATCTTGGGGGGCCCCAACCCCTTACGAGCAGTACTTC. Encoded protein: CASSLSWGAPTPYEQYF. The chain is built from TRBV27 and TRBJ2-7; either TRBD1 or TRBD2 may supply D (6 bases each). The CDR3 length is 17 residues. The V end was cut by 0 bases, the J end by 4 bases, with 19 bases between. Germline CDR1 reads MNHEY; CDR2 reads SMNVEV (reference sequence).

This clone has only a few counts. The chain carries TRBV4-2 and TRBJ1-1; D is uncertain. This CDR3 region has 15 residues. CDR1 is LGHNA, CDR2 YNFKEQ, per germline. Deletions cut 2 bases from V and 3 bases from J, with 13 bases between. The CDR3 is CASSQPQVVYTEAFF. The CDR3 nucleotides are TGTGCCAGCAGCCAACCGCAGGTTGTATACACTGAAGCTTTCTTT.

The chain employs TRBV5-1 and TRBJ2-3, with 15 bases lining up with TRBD2. The CDR3 is made up of 17 amino acids. V lost 4 bases and J lost 5; bases outside the gene matches: 8. Germline loops: CDR1 SGHRS, CDR2 YFSETQ. In nucleotides, the CDR3 is TGCGCCAGCAGCCGGACCCCGGGACTAGCGGGAGGAGATACGCAGTATTTT. It is translated as CASSRTPGLAGGDTQYF. Combining the CDR3 with reference TRBV5-1 and TRBJ2-3 gives the whole variable domain KAGVTQTPRYLIKTRGQQVTLSCSPISGHRSVSWYQQTPGQGLQFLFEYFSETQRNKGNFPGRFSGRQFSNSRSEMNVSTLELGDSALYLCASSRTPGLAGGDTQYFGPGTRLTVL.